The clone carrying this T cell receptor (beta chain) was found once. These data belong to a study of blood T cell repertoires in COVID-19. At the level of the study: The United States, Italy and Spain supplied acute and convalescent COVID-19 samples. In each case, the material was cDNA or gDNA derived from T cells, B-cell-depleted T cells, or PBMCs.

Germline CDR1 MGHDK, CDR2 SYGVNS. The trim removed 9 bases at V and 5 bases at J, leaving 11 bases unmatched. This CDR3 has 14 amino acids. Original data processing: Scientists estimated how many nucleated cells there were by amplifying reference gene primers. Clones were sequenced by immunoSEQ multiplex PCR, and TCRdb holds only the in-frame ones, with some missing. For V, J and clone size, that table is used; D and trimming come from the DNA. The top ten hold approximately 7.2% of the sample, which has about 230,000 clones, 81% seen once. Sequenced: peripheral blood. The clonotype was recovered from a woman of 80 years or more with acute or convalescent COVID-19. The chain joins TRBV25-1 to TRBJ1-1; 8 bases line up with TRBD1. The CDR3 loop is CARTQGADRTEAFF. CDR3 coding DNA: TGTGCCAGAACTCAGGGGGCGGACCGGACTGAAGCTTTCTTT.